This T cell receptor (beta chain) was sequenced for a study of control samples from healthy donors and cancer patients (dated by TCRdb to the early 2020s). Library creation used the immunoSEQ multiplex PCR assay. Sourced from immuneACCESS, this table was stored by TCRdb with only in-frame sequences that have V and J called. A share of the clones is absent; for the studies checked, an unresolved V gene accounts for under half, and the remainder has no known explanation. The sample yields tens of thousands of clones; roughly 90% were counted once. The top ten clones comprise less than 7% of the sample. CDR3 length: 14 amino acids, cysteine to phenylalanine. Only the CDR3 portion is preserved as DNA: 42 bases, with reading frame beginning at the first base. As regards this clone: The target of this receptor is not known. No clone much larger than this one lies a single base away; base qualities are absent.

The TCR sequence derives from a middle-aged man in good health. Specimen: blood. The rearrangement joined TRBV21-1 to TRBJ1-2. TRBV21-1 is a documented pseudogene. The DNA reads as follows: TGTGCCAGCAGCCGACAGGGAGGGTCCTATGGCTACACCTTC. Its protein is CASSRQGGSYGYTF.